A single sample is the source of the 12 T cell receptor beta chains below, sequenced in a study of blood T cell repertoires in COVID-19 (TCRdb year 2020). Library construction relied on the immunoSEQ multiplex PCR assay. TCRdb carries this immuneACCESS record with in-frame sequences only. Its versions omit some clonotypes, under half of them owing to an unresolved V gene in the studies checked, with the rest unexplained. The sample table holds 200,000 to 250,000 clones, of which 80% were seen once. The ten biggest clones cover 9.5% to 15% of the sample. Sequenced material: peripheral blood. The receptors shown here come from a human donor in a cohort sampled during active COVID-19.

This clone occurred a few times. The rearrangement links TRBV18 to TRBJ1-1; D gene ambiguous. From germline, CDR1 is KGHSH and CDR2 LQKENI. The CDR3 is 13 amino acids. Trimming pared 6 bases from V and 4 bases from J, leaving 12 bases between. CDR3 sequence: CASSSRVATEAFF. In DNA form, the CDR3 reads TGTGCCAGCTCGTCTCGTGTGGCCACTGAAGCTTTCTTT.

The rearrangement links TRBV11-1 to TRBJ2-1, with D tentatively TRBD2 (5 bases). CDR1 SGHAT and CDR2 FQDESV come from the germline V gene (reference sequence). The CDR3 totals 12 residues. Trimming cost V 3 bases and J 8 bases, with 8 bases left between them. Here the CDR3 DNA reads TGTGCCAGCAGCTTCAGCGGCGATGAGCAGTTCTTC. Translating gives CASSFSGDEQFF.

V and J are TRBV13 and TRBJ2-6, with 10 bases that match TRBD1. CDR3 length equals 16 residues. The ends lost 4 bases at V and 4 bases at J; junction bases unmatched: 4. CDR1 and CDR2 (germline): PRHDT, FYEKMQ (reference sequence). The CDR3 DNA reads TGTGCCAGCAGCTCGGACAGGGGGACAGGGGCCAACGTCCTGACTTTC. This encodes CASSSDRGTGANVLTF. The entire variable domain, with the rest obtained from reference TRBV13 and TRBJ2-6, is as follows: AAGVIQSPRHLIKEKRETATLKCYPIPRHDTVYWYQQGPGQDPQFLISFYEKMQSDKGSIPDRFSAQQFSDYHSELNMSSLELGDSALYFCASSSDRGTGANVLTFGAGSRLTVL.

This clone is a singleton in its sample. The chain carries TRBV6-5 and TRBJ1-2; 8 nucleotides agree with TRBD1. J gave up 2 bases and V 7 bases, and 6 bases lay outside the gene matches. CDR1 and CDR2 from the germline V gene are MNHEY and SVGAGI. The CDR3 loop spans 14 amino acids. CDR3 coding DNA: TGTGCCAGCACGGACAGGGTCAACAACTATGGCTACACCTTC. It encodes CASTDRVNNYGYTF.

V is TRBV27 and J is TRBJ2-5, with D possibly TRBD1 on 6 matching bases. V lost 5 bases and J 5 bases, leaving 21 bases between the germline ends. The CDR3 is 16 residues long. Germline V gene data show CDR1 as MNHEY and CDR2 as SMNVEV (reference sequence). CDR3: CASSPRQAVGVETQYF. The CDR3 coding sequence is TGTGCCAGCAGTCCCCGACAGGCAGTAGGCGTGGAGACCCAGTACTTC.

A few counts support this clone. The J gene is TRBJ1-2, the V gene TRBV6-1, with D maybe TRBD1 (6 bases). The CDR3 loop spans 13 amino acids. The germline V and J ends were trimmed by 0 bases and 4 bases, with 6 bases remaining between them. The germline V gene encodes CDR1 MNHNS and CDR2 SASEGT. CDR3 amino acids: CASSEARGYGYTF. CDR3 nucleotide sequence: TGTGCCAGCAGTGAAGCCAGGGGCTATGGCTACACCTTC.

The CDR3 DNA is TGTGCCAGCTCACCACTCGGGGGCACCGGGGAGCTGTTTTTT. This translates into CASSPLGGTGELFF. V usage is TRBV18 and J usage is TRBJ2-2; D possibly corresponds to TRBD2 (6 bases). Trimming cost V 1 base and J 4 bases, with 7 bases left between them. Germline V lookup: CDR1 KGHSH, CDR2 LQKENI. This CDR3 has 14 residues.

This chain connects TRBV5-1 to TRBJ2-2; 9 nucleotides align to TRBD1. The V gene end was trimmed by 0 bases and the J gene end by 7 bases; junction bases not matched to a gene: 4. CDR3 size: 15 residues. In germline, CDR1 is SGHRS, CDR2 YFSETQ. As DNA, the CDR3 is TGCGCCAGCAGCTTGGCCGGACAGGGGTTCGGGGAGCTGTTTTTT. Protein product: CASSLAGQGFGELFF.

The V gene is TRBV27, the J gene TRBJ1-2; a weak D match, TRBD1 (5 bases). Germline V gene sequence: CDR1 MNHEY, CDR2 SMNVEV (reference sequence). The CDR3 runs 13 residues. V was clipped by 6 bases and J by 0 bases, with 8 bases between them. CDR3 in DNA: TGTGCCAGCAGGTCGACAGCTAACTATGGCTACACCTTC. Translated, it gives CASRSTANYGYTF.

This clone appeared a single time. The gene calls are TRBV7-9 and TRBJ2-3; possible D gene TRBD1, 6 bases. V was pared by 3 bases and J by 3 bases, with 10 bases between. The CDR3 totals 14 residues. Germline loops: CDR1 SEHNR, CDR2 FQNEAQ (reference sequence). The CDR3 reads CASSFTQGTDTQYF. The CDR3 bases are TGTGCCAGCAGCTTCACCCAGGGGACAGATACGCAGTATTTT.

V is TRBV5-1 and J is TRBJ2-7; tentatively, D is TRBD2 (5 bases). With 0 bases removed from V and 3 bases from J, the gap between germline ends came to 7 bases. CDR3 length equals 13 residues. The germline V gene encodes CDR1 SGHRS and CDR2 YFSETQ. CDR3 DNA sequence: TGCGCCAGCAGCTTGGGGAGGAACTACGAGCAGTACTTC. This encodes CASSLGRNYEQYF.

The chain recombines TRBV5-4 with TRBJ1-2; D is unresolved. The CDR3 has 17 amino acids. Between the trimmed V and J ends, which lost 4 bases and 2 bases, there was a span of 21 bases. Germline loops: CDR1 SGHNT, CDR2 YYREEE (reference sequence). The CDR3 DNA reads as TGTGCCAGCAGCCCAAAGACAAGAACCCGTTTCAACTATGGCTACACCTTC. This encodes CASSPKTRTRFNYGYTF. Full variable domain (outside the CDR3, taken from reference TRBV5-4 and TRBJ1-2): ETGVTQSPTHLIKTRGQQVTLRCSSQSGHNTVSWYQQALGQGPQFIFQYYREEENGRGNFPPRFSGLQFPNYSSELNVNALELDDSALYLCASSPKTRTRFNYGYTFGSGTRLTVV.